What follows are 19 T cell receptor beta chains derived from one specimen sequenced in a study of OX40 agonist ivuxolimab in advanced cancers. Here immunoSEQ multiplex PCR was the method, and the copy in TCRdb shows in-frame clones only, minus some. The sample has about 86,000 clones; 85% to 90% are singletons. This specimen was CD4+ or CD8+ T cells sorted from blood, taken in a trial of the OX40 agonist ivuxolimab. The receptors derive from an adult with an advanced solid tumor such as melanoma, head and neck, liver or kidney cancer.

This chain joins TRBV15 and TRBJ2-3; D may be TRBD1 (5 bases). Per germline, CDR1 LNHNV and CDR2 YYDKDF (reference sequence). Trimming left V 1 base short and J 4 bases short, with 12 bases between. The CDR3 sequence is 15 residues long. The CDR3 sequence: CATSRGQYRADTQYF. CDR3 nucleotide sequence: TGTGCCACCAGCAGAGGACAGTATAGGGCAGATACGCAGTATTTT.

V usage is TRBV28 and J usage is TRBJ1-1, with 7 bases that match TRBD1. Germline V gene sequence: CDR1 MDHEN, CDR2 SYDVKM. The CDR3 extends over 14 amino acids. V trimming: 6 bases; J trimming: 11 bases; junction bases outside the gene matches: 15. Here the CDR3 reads CASRQQGSYAGAFF. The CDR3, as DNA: TGTGCCAGCAGGCAACAGGGGAGCTACGCCGGGGCTTTCTTT.

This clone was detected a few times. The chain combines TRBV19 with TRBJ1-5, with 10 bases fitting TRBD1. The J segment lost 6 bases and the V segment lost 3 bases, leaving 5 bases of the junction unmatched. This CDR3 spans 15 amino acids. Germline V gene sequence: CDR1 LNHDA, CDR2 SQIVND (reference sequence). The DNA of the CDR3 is TGTGCCAGTAGTATCCTGACAGGGGGCCGTCAGCCCCAGCATTTT. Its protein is CASSILTGGRQPQHF.

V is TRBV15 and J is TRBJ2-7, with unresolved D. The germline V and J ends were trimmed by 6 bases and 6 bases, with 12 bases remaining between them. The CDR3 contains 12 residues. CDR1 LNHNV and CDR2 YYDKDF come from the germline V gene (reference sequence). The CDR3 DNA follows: TGTGCCACCAGTAAGGCTGCTACCGAGCAGTACTTC. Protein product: CATSKAATEQYF.

In DNA form, the CDR3 reads TGTGCCAGCAGCTGGGCCCTGGGCATGAACACTGAAGCTTTCTTT. This codes for CASSWALGMNTEAFF. The gene calls are TRBV11-2 and TRBJ1-1; D ambiguous. V was clipped by 4 bases and J by 0 bases, with 12 bases between them. Germline V gene data show CDR1 as SGHAT and CDR2 as FQNNGV. CDR3 size: 15 residues.

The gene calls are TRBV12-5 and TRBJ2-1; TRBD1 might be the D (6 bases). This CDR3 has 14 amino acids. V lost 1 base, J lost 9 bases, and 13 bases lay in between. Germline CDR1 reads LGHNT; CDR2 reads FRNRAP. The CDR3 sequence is CASGLEAGAVEQFF. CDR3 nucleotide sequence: TGTGCTAGTGGTTTGGAGGCAGGGGCTGTTGAGCAGTTCTTC.

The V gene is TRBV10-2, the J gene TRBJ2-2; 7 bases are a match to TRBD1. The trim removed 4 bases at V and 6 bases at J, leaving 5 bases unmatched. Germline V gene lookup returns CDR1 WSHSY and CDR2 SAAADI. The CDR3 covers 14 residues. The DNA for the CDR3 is TGCGCCAGCAGTGCATCGACAGGGCCCGGGGAGCTGTTTTTT. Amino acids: CASSASTGPGELFF.

CDR3 in amino acids: CASSRDRGEAFF. CDR3 DNA sequence: TGTGCCAGCAGCCGGGACAGGGGTGAAGCTTTCTTT. The chain combines TRBV6-5 with TRBJ1-1, with TRBD1 matching 10 bases. V lost 6 bases to trimming and J lost 7 bases; unmatched junction nucleotides: 2. The CDR3 contains 12 residues. Per the germline V gene, CDR1 is MNHEY and CDR2 is SVGAGI.

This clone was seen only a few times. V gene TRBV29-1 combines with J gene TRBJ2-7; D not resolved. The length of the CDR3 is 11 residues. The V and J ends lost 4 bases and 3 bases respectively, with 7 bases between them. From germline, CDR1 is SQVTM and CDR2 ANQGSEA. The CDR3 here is CSVGSSYEQYF. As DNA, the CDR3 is TGCAGCGTTGGATCTAGCTACGAGCAGTACTTC.

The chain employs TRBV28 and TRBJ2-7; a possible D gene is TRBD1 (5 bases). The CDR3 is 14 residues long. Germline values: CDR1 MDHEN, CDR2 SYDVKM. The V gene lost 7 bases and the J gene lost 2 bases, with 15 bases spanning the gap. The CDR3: CASNYRQGPYEQYF. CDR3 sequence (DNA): TGTGCCAGCAATTACCGCCAGGGCCCCTACGAGCAGTACTTC.

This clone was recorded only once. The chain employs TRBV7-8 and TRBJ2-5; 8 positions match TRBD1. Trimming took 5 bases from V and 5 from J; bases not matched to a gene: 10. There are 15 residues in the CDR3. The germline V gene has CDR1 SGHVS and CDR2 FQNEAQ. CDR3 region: CASSQADRAAETQYF. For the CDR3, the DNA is TGTGCCAGCAGCCAGGCGGACAGGGCGGCGGAGACCCAGTACTTC.

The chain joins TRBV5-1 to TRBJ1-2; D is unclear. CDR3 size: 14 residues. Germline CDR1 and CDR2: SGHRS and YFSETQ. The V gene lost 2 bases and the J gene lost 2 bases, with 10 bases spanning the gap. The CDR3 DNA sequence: TGCGCCAGCAGCTTAGAAAGATCCAACTATGGCTACACCTTC. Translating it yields CASSLERSNYGYTF.

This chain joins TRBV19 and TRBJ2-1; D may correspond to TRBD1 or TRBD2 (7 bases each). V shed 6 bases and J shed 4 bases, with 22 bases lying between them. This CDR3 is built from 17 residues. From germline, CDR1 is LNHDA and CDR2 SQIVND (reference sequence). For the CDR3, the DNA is TGTGCCAGTAGCCCCAGGCAGGGGGAGGGCACTTACAATGAGCAGTTCTTC. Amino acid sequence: CASSPRQGEGTYNEQFF.

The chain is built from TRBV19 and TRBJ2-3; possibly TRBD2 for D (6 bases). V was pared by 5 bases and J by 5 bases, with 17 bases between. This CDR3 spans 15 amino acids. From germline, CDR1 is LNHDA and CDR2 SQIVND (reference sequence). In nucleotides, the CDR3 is TGTGCCAGTAGTCCCCAGCGGGTTAGGGAAGATACGCAGTATTTT. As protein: CASSPQRVREDTQYF.

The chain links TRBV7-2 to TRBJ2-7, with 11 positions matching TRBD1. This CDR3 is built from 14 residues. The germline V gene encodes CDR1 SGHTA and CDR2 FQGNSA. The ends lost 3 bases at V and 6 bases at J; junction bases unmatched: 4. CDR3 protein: CASSLGQGVREQYF. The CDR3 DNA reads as TGTGCCAGCAGCTTGGGACAGGGGGTACGCGAGCAGTACTTC. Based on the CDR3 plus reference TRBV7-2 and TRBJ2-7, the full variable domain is GAGVSQSPSNKVTEKGKDVELRCDPISGHTALYWYRQSLGQGLEFLIYFQGNSAPDKSGLPSDRFSAERTGGSVSTLTIQRTQQEDSAVYLCASSLGQGVREQYFGPGTRLTVT.

The CDR3 bases are TGTGCCAGCAGCTTTGCAGACACAGATACGCAGTATTTT. It specifies CASSFADTDTQYF. The J gene is TRBJ2-3, the V gene TRBV5-6; no clear D. The CDR3 sequence is 13 residues long. Germline V gene lookup returns CDR1 SGHDT and CDR2 YYEEEE. Between the trimmed V and J ends, which lost 2 bases and 2 bases, there was a span of 6 bases. Full variable domain (outside the CDR3, taken from reference TRBV5-6 and TRBJ2-3): DAGVTQSPTHLIKTRGQQVTLRCSPKSGHDTVSWYQQALGQGPQFIFQYYEEEERQRGNFPDRFSGHQFPNYSSELNVNALLLGDSALYLCASSFADTDTQYFGPGTRLTVL.

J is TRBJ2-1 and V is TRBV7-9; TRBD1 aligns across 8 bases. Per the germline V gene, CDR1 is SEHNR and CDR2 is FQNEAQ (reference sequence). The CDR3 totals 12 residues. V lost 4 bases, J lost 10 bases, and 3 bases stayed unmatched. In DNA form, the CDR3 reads TGTGCCAGCAGCTCGACAGGGGTCGAGCAGTTCTTC. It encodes CASSSTGVEQFF.

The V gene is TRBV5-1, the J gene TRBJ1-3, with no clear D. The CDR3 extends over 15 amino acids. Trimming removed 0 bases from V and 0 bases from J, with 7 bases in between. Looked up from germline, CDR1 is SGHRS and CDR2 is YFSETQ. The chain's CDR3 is CASSLGQNSGNTIYF. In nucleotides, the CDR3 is TGCGCCAGCAGCTTGGGACAAAACTCTGGAAACACCATATATTTT.

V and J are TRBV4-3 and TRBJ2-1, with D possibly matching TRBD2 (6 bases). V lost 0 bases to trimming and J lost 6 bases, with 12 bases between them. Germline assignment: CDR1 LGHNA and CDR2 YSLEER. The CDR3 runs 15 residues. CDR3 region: CASSQDAREGNEQFF. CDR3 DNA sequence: TGCGCCAGCAGCCAAGACGCGCGGGAAGGCAATGAGCAGTTCTTC.